What follows are 30 T cell receptor beta chains derived from one specimen sequenced in a study of blood T cell repertoires in COVID-19. Clones were read by immunoSEQ multiplex PCR, and TCRdb kept only the in-frame ones, dropping some. The sample lists about 210,000 clones, 88% occurring once. The sample taken for sequencing was peripheral blood. Source of these receptors: a man aged 70 or older with acute or convalescent COVID-19.

V and J are TRBV24-1 and TRBJ1-1, with D possibly being TRBD1 (5 bases). The CDR3 runs to 17 residues. Trimming stripped 0 bases from V and 1 base from J, with 14 bases between. Germline CDR1 and CDR2: KGHDR and SFDVKD. As DNA, the CDR3 is TGTGCCACCAGTGATTTGGCCCGGCAGGGATCGAACACTGAAGCTTTCTTT. Protein: CATSDLARQGSNTEAFF.

The V and J genes are TRBV3-1 (or the pseudogene TRBV3-2) and TRBJ2-5; 13 nucleotides agree with TRBD2. CDR1 and CDR2 from the germline V gene are LGHDT and YNNKEL (reference sequence). V lost 3 bases to trimming and J lost 3 bases; unmatched junction nucleotides: 1. The CDR3 contains 15 residues. The CDR3 reads CASSHGLAGEETQYF. CDR3 bases: TGTGCCAGCAGCCATGGACTAGCGGGAGAAGAGACCCAGTACTTC.

This chain joins TRBV3-1 (or the pseudogene TRBV3-2) and TRBJ2-2, with D maybe TRBD2 (6 bases). Germline V gene data show CDR1 as LGHDT and CDR2 as YNNKEL (reference sequence). Trimming took off 4 bases at V and 3 bases at J, with 9 bases between the two ends. This CDR3 spans 14 amino acids. CDR3: CASSLGTYTGELFF. CDR3 bases: TGTGCCAGCAGCCTAGGGACTTACACCGGGGAGCTGTTTTTT.

The rearrangement links TRBV19 to TRBJ1-2; weak D call: TRBD1 (6 bases). Trimming removed 6 bases at V and 1 base at J, with 12 bases between. The germline V gene has CDR1 LNHDA and CDR2 SQIVND (reference sequence). The CDR3 runs to 14 residues. CDR3 bases: TGTGCCAGTAGCCCGGACAGTAATAACTATGGCTACACCTTC. It codes for CASSPDSNNYGYTF.

This clone was recorded only once. The chain recombines TRBV2 with TRBJ2-1, with TRBD2 matching over 10 bases. In germline, CDR1 is SNHLY, CDR2 FYNNEI. The CDR3 totals 15 residues. The V gene end was trimmed by 6 bases and the J gene end by 4 bases; junction bases not matched to a gene: 6. The CDR3 region is CASRETSGAYNEQFF. The CDR3 DNA is TGTGCCAGCAGAGAAACTAGCGGGGCATACAATGAGCAGTTCTTC.

The chain carries TRBV14 and TRBJ1-1; 8 positions agree with TRBD1. Germline CDR1 reads SGHDN; CDR2 reads FVKESK. The V segment lost 1 base and the J segment 9 bases; nucleotides outside the gene matches: 19. The CDR3 is 18 residues long. The CDR3 spells CASSQVILSGTGKTQAFF. The DNA for the CDR3 is TGTGCCAGCAGCCAAGTAATATTATCGGGGACAGGAAAAACCCAAGCTTTCTTT.

The V and J genes are TRBV11-2 and TRBJ1-4; TRBD1 aligns across 10 bases. V shed 5 bases and J 7 bases; nucleotides not matched to a gene: 10. This CDR3 region has 16 residues. Germline loops: CDR1 SGHAT, CDR2 FQNNGV. CDR3 nucleotides: TGTGCCAGCAGCGCTTTCTCCCGGGACAGGGGTGAAAAACTGTTTTTT. Translation gives CASSAFSRDRGEKLFF.

The chain uses TRBV12-3 or TRBV12-4 and TRBJ1-4; the D is unclear. The CDR3 totals 13 residues. V was clipped by 3 bases and J by 10 bases, with 12 bases between them. The CDR3 nucleotides read TGTGCCAGCAGTTTCGGTGAAACCGTAAAACTGTTTTTT. Protein product: CASSFGETVKLFF.

This chain joins TRBV28 and TRBJ2-6; 8 bases map to TRBD1. V shed 5 bases and J 4 bases; nucleotides not matched to a gene: 4. Germline loops: CDR1 MDHEN, CDR2 SYDVKM. The CDR3 is 15 amino acids. The CDR3 sequence is CASSGQGSGANVLTF. The CDR3 DNA reads TGTGCCAGCAGTGGACAGGGTTCGGGGGCCAACGTCCTGACTTTC.

The V call is TRBV28, the J call TRBJ2-7, with 9 nucleotides matching TRBD2. V shed 2 bases, J shed 3 bases, and the junction held 5 bases outside the gene matches. This CDR3 comprises 15 residues. In germline, CDR1 is MDHEN, CDR2 SYDVKM. Written as DNA, the CDR3 is TGTGCCAGCAGTTTACAGGCTAGCGGGAACTACGAGCAGTACTTC. Protein product: CASSLQASGNYEQYF.

With regard to this clone: The sample contains more than one DNA sequence encoding this CDR3. This sequence joins TRBV7-9 and TRBJ1-6, with 9 bases identical to TRBD1. CDR3 length: 14 residues. The ends lost 4 bases at V and 8 bases at J; junction bases unmatched: 3. Germline CDR1 is SEHNR and CDR2 is FQNEAQ (reference sequence). The chain's CDR3 is CASSSGTGYSPLHF. The CDR3 bases are TGTGCCAGCAGCTCTGGGACAGGGTATTCACCCCTCCACTTT. Combining the CDR3 with reference TRBV7-9 and TRBJ1-6 gives the whole variable domain DTGVSQNPRHKITKRGQNVTFRCDPISEHNRLYWYRQTLGQGPEFLTYFQNEAQLEKSRLLSDRFSAERPKGSFSTLEIQRTEQGDSAMYLCASSSGTGYSPLHFGNGTRLTVT.

This chain connects TRBV15 to TRBJ1-3; TRBD1 is a possible D gene (6 bases). Germline values: CDR1 LNHNV, CDR2 YYDKDF (reference sequence). The CDR3 has 17 amino acids. The germline V and J ends were trimmed by 1 base and 0 bases, with 13 bases remaining between them. For the CDR3, the DNA is TGTGCCACCAGCAGAGCCCCGGGACACCTCTCTGGAAACACCATATATTTT. Protein: CATSRAPGHLSGNTIYF.

V usage is TRBV11-2 and J usage is TRBJ2-7; 9 nucleotides agree with TRBD2. The germline gives CDR1 SGHAT, CDR2 FQNNGV. The CDR3 has 17 amino acids. Trimming removed 3 bases from V and 4 bases from J; junction bases left unmatched: 13. CDR3 bases: TGTGCCAGCAGCTTGATAGCGGGAGCTTCAAGAGGGTACGAGCAGTACTTC. Translated: CASSLIAGASRGYEQYF.

This clone was seen only once. The chain joins TRBV11-2 to TRBJ2-2; D is unresolved. Germline V CDR1 and CDR2: SGHAT, FQNNGV. V was cut by 3 bases and J by 1 base, with 15 bases left in between. The CDR3 has 17 amino acids. The DNA of the CDR3 is TGTGCCAGCAGCTTTAGAGGTGGCGGCCTGAACACCGGGGAGCTGTTTTTT. This translates into CASSFRGGGLNTGELFF.

The chain is built from TRBV5-6 and TRBJ2-2; D is possibly TRBD1 (5 bases). This CDR3 spans 17 amino acids. Germline values: CDR1 SGHDT, CDR2 YYEEEE. Trimming shortened V by 0 bases and J by 1 base, and 13 bases separated the two germline ends. CDR3 in amino acids: CASSLVLRTKNTGELFF. CDR3 DNA: TGTGCCAGCAGCTTGGTACTTCGGACAAAGAACACCGGGGAGCTGTTTTTT.

This clone was seen a handful of times. The rearrangement joins TRBV7-9 to TRBJ1-6; no definite D call. The CDR3 is 15 residues long. CDR1 SEHNR and CDR2 FQNEAQ come from the germline V gene (reference sequence). Trimming took off 7 bases at V and 5 bases at J, with 15 bases between the two ends. The CDR3 reads CASNKWGGDNSPLHF. For the CDR3, the DNA is TGTGCCAGCAACAAGTGGGGAGGAGATAATTCACCCCTCCACTTT. Full variable domain (missing parts from reference TRBV7-9 and TRBJ1-6): DTGVSQNPRHKITKRGQNVTFRCDPISEHNRLYWYRQTLGQGPEFLTYFQNEAQLEKSRLLSDRFSAERPKGSFSTLEIQRTEQGDSAMYLCASNKWGGDNSPLHFGNGTRLTVT.

The chain has TRBV10-2 and TRBJ1-5; TRBD1 agrees at 9 bases. Germline values: CDR1 WSHSY, CDR2 SAAADI. Trimming took 6 bases from V and 6 from J; bases not matched to a gene: 3. The CDR3 contains 13 residues. The CDR3 is CASRGTGTQPQHF. DNA of the CDR3: TGCGCCAGCAGAGGGACAGGGACTCAGCCCCAGCATTTT.

In its sample, this clone was seen once. V gene TRBV19 combines with J gene TRBJ2-1, with TRBD2 as a possible D gene (6 bases). V was pared by 4 bases and J by 7 bases, with 11 bases between. The germline CDR1 and CDR2 sequences are LNHDA and SQIVND (reference sequence). This CDR3 is built from 13 residues. CDR3 amino acids: CASSSDGGNEQFF. CDR3 in DNA: TGTGCCAGTAGTAGCGATGGGGGGAATGAGCAGTTCTTC.

This clone was picked up one time. The gene calls are TRBV11-2 and TRBJ1-4; TRBD1 matches 8 bases. This CDR3 is built from 14 residues. Unmatched junction bases numbered 7, after V lost 5 bases and J lost 8 bases. Looked up from germline, CDR1 is SGHAT and CDR2 is FQNNGV. The CDR3 region is CASSRGQGSEKLFF. In nucleotides, the CDR3 is TGTGCCAGCAGCCGAGGACAGGGAAGCGAAAAACTGTTTTTT. The full variable domain, rest sourced from reference TRBV11-2 and TRBJ1-4, is EAGVAQSPRYKIIEKRQSVAFWCNPISGHATLYWYQQILGQGPKLLIQFQNNGVVDDSQLPKDRFSAERLKGVDSTLKIQPAKLEDSAVYLCASSRGQGSEKLFFGSGTQLSVL.

The chain joins TRBV6-5 to TRBJ2-3; D unclear. Germline assignment: CDR1 MNHEY and CDR2 SVGAGI. The CDR3 has 11 residues. V was clipped by 5 bases and J by 5 bases, with 5 bases between them. The DNA for the CDR3 is TGTGCCAGCAGTCTTAGAGATACGCAGTATTTT. Translation: CASSLRDTQYF.

This chain uses TRBV5-5 with TRBJ1-2, with 11 bases matching TRBD1. Losses at the gene ends were 4 bases for V and 8 bases for J; bases not matched to a gene: 10. The CDR3 length is 15 residues. Germline V lookup: CDR1 SGHKS, CDR2 YYEKEE (reference sequence). The CDR3 region has the DNA TGTGCCAGCAGCCTTTATGGCGGGACAGGGGGAGGCTACACCTTC. It translates to CASSLYGGTGGGYTF.

The chain carries TRBV7-3 and TRBJ2-2, with 10 bases that match TRBD2. CDR1 and CDR2 from the germline V gene are SGHTA and FQGTGA. V gave up 4 bases and J gave up 4 bases; unmatched junction bases: 6. This CDR3 comprises 16 residues. CDR3 nucleotides: TGTGCCAGCAGCTCTCGACTAGCGGGTGCCACCGGGGAGCTGTTTTTT. Protein sequence: CASSSRLAGATGELFF.

The chain is built from TRBV19 and TRBJ2-7, with 8 bases aligning to TRBD2. This CDR3 is built from 16 residues. The germline V gene encodes CDR1 LNHDA and CDR2 SQIVND (reference sequence). Trimming took 2 bases from V and 5 from J; bases not matched to a gene: 11. CDR3 DNA: TGTGCCAGTAGTATACGGGCGGGGGGACCTCTCAACGAGCAGTACTTC. It translates to CASSIRAGGPLNEQYF. Using reference TRBV19 and TRBJ2-7 for the parts outside the CDR3, the full variable domain is DGGITQSPKYLFRKEGQNVTLSCEQNLNHDAMYWYRQDPGQGLRLIYYSQIVNDFQKGDIAEGYSVSREKKESFPLTVTSAQKNPTAFYLCASSIRAGGPLNEQYFGPGTRLTVT.

On this clone: The same CDR3 can be traced to other DNA sequences in this sample. This sequence joins TRBV5-4 and TRBJ2-1; D is uncertain. The germline V gene has CDR1 SGHNT and CDR2 YYREEE (reference sequence). CDR3 length: 11 amino acids. Trimming stripped 3 bases from V and 7 bases from J, with 5 bases between. CDR3 DNA sequence: TGTGCCAGCAGCTCTACTAATGAGCAGTTCTTC. Amino acids: CASSSTNEQFF.

V gene TRBV19 combines with J gene TRBJ1-5, with D unresolved. Germline V gene sequence: CDR1 LNHDA, CDR2 SQIVND (reference sequence). The V and J ends lost 7 bases and 1 base respectively, with 14 bases between them. CDR3 length equals 15 residues. The DNA of the CDR3 is TGTGCCAGTACCCCGAAACCGGGAAGCAATCAGCCCCAGCATTTT. Protein: CASTPKPGSNQPQHF.

The rearrangement links TRBV11-2 to TRBJ1-2; the match to TRBD1 covers 9 bases. Germline assignment: CDR1 SGHAT and CDR2 FQNNGV. After removal of 3 bases from V and 4 bases from J, the junction contained 3 bases not matched to a gene. This CDR3 has 14 residues. CDR3 loop: CASSLGQGSYGYTF. The DNA of the CDR3 is TGTGCCAGCAGCTTGGGACAGGGCAGCTATGGCTACACCTTC.

V is TRBV5-5 and J is TRBJ1-2, with 11 bases that match TRBD1. The V segment lost 0 bases and the J segment 2 bases; nucleotides outside the gene matches: 0. CDR1 and CDR2 from the germline V gene are SGHKS and YYEKEE (reference sequence). The CDR3 is 15 residues long. CDR3 DNA: TGTGCCAGCAGCTTGGGGACAGGGGGCAACTATGGCTACACCTTC. Translated, it gives CASSLGTGGNYGYTF.

This rearrangement joins TRBV4-1 to TRBJ1-1, with D tentatively TRBD1 (6 bases). Germline CDR1 is MGHRA and CDR2 is YSYEKL. V shed 4 bases and J shed 1 base, with 10 bases lying between them. The length of the CDR3 is 14 residues. The CDR3 nucleotides are TGCGCCAGCAGCCTAGAGGGGGGGAACACTGAAGCTTTCTTT. Encoded protein: CASSLEGGNTEAFF.

Written as DNA, the CDR3 is TGTGCCAGCAGGCTTGGACAGGGGAATCAGCCCCAGCATTTT. It encodes CASRLGQGNQPQHF. The J gene is TRBJ1-5, the V gene TRBV2; 9 bases are a match to TRBD1. V gave up 6 bases and J gave up 4 bases; unmatched junction bases: 4. Germline CDR1 SNHLY, CDR2 FYNNEI. This CDR3 contains 14 residues.

The gene calls are TRBV6-1 and TRBJ2-1; 7 bases map to TRBD2. The germline gives CDR1 MNHNS, CDR2 SASEGT. The CDR3 sequence is 15 residues long. The V segment lost 3 bases and the J segment 2 bases; nucleotides outside the gene matches: 4. Here the CDR3 DNA reads TGTGCCAGCAGTGAGGGACTACCTGCCTACAATGAGCAGTTCTTC. Translating it yields CASSEGLPAYNEQFF.